The table lists the clone carrying this T cell receptor beta chain with a few counts. Hyperthyroidism patients were newly diagnosed, had disease duration under 2 months, and were aged 18 to 65 years. The source of the PBMCs was around 10 ml of fresh peripheral blood. The germline V gene has CDR1 KGHSH and CDR2 LQKENI. The CDR3 is 16 amino acids. V was pared by 3 bases and J by 7 bases, with 11 bases of the junction left unmatched. The data were taken from a study of T cells in Graves' hyperthyroidism and ophthalmopathy. Using RNA transcripts as the source, TCR beta CDR3 regions were amplified. The study used the HTBI primer set for a first-round RT-PCR of the TCR CDR3. TCRdb re-called the multiplex PCR reads with MiXCR, one entry per CDR3 protein. The sample yields 700,000 or so distinct CDR3 sequences, 16% seen once.

V usage is TRBV18 and J usage is TRBJ2-2; 7 bases map to TRBD1. The sample taken for sequencing was blood. The origin of this receptor is a man between 18 and 35 years old with Graves' hyperthyroidism. CDR3 region: CASSPGQVLPSGELFF. The CDR3 DNA reads as TGTGCCAGCTCACCCGGACAGGTTCTCCCCAGCGGGGAGCTGTTTTTT.